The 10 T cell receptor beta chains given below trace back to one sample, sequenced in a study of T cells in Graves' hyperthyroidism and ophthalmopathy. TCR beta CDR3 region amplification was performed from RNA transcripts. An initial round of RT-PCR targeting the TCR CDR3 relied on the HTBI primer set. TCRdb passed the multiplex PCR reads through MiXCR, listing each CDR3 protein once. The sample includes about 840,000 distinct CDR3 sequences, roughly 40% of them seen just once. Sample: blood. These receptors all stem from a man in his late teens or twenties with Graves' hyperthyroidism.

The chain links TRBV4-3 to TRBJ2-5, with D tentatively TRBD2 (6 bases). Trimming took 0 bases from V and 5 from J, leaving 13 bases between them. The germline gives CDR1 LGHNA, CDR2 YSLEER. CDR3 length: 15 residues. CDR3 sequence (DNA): TGCGCCAGCAGCCAAGAGTTCGGGGGTTACGAGACCCAGTACTTC. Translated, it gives CASSQEFGGYETQYF.

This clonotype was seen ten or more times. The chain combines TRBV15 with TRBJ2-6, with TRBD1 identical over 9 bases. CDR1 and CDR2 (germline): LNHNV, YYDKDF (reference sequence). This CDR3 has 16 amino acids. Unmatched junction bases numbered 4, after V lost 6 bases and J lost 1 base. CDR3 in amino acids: CATSRDRVSGANVLTF. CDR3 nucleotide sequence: TGTGCCACCAGTCGGGACAGGGTTTCTGGGGCCAACGTCCTGACTTTC.

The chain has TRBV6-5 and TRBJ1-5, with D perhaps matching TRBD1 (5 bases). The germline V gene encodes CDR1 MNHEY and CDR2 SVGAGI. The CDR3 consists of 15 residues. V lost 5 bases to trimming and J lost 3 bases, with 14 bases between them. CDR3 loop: CASSAQGVDNQPQHF. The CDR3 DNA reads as TGTGCCAGCAGTGCTCAGGGTGTTGACAATCAGCCCCAGCATTTT.

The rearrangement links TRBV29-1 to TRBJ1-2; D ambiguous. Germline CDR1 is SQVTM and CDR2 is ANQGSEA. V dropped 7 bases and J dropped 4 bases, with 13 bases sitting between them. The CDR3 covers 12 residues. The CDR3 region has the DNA TGCAGCGCCAGCAGCTTGGGCTATGGCTACACCTTC. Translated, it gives CSASSLGYGYTF. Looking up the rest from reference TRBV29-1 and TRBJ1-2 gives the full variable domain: SAVISQKPSRDICQRGTSLTIQCQVDSQVTMMFWYRQQPGQSLTLIATANQGSEATYESGFVIDKFPISRPNLTFSTLTVSNMSPEDSSIYLCSASSLGYGYTFGSGTRLTVV.

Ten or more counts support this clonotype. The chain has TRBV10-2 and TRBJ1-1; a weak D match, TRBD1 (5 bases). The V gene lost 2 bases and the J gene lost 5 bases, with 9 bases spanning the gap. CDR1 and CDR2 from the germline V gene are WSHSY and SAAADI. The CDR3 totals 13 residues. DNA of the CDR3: TGCGCCAGCAGTGAGGGGGCGCGGACTGAAGCTTTCTTT. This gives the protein CASSEGARTEAFF.

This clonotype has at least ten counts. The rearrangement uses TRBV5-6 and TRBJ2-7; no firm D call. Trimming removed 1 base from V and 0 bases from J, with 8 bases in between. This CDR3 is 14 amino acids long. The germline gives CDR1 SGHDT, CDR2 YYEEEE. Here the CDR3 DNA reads TGTGCCAGCAGCTTGTACGCTAGCTCCTACGAGCAGTACTTC. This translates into CASSLYASSYEQYF. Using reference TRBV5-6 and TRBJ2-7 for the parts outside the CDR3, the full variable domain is DAGVTQSPTHLIKTRGQQVTLRCSPKSGHDTVSWYQQALGQGPQFIFQYYEEEERQRGNFPDRFSGHQFPNYSSELNVNALLLGDSALYLCASSLYASSYEQYFGPGTRLTVT.

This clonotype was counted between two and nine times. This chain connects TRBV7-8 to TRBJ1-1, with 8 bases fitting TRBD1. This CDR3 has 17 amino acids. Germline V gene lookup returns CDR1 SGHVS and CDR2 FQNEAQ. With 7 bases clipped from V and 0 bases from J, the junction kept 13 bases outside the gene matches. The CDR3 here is CASINQGAHDLNTEAFF. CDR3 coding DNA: TGTGCCAGCATCAACCAGGGGGCCCACGACCTGAACACTGAAGCTTTCTTT.

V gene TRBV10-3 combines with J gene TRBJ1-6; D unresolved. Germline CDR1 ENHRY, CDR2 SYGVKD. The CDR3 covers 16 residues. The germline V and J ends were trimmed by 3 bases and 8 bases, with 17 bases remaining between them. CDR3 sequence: CAISDLFRNSYSPLHF. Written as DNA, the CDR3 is TGTGCCATCAGTGACCTATTTAGGAATTCGTATTCACCCCTCCACTTT.

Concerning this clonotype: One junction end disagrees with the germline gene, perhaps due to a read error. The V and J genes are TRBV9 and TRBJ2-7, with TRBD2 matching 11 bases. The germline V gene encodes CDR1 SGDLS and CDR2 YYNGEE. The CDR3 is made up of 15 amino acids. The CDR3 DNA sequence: TGTGCCAGCAGCGTAGCGGCTAGCGGGAGGAGTGAGCAGTGCTTC. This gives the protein CASSVAASGRSEQCF.

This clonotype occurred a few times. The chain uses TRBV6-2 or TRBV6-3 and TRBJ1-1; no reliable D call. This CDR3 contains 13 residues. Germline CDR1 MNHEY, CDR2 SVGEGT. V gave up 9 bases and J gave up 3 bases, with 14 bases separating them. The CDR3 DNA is TGTGCCAGTAAAATAGATGGGGACACTGAAGCTTTCTTT. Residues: CASKIDGDTEAFF.